These 25 T cell receptor beta chains were all obtained from the same sample, sequenced in a study of early T cells in non-severe SARS-CoV-2 infection. A single record per CDR3 protein comes from TCRdb applying MiXCR to the 5' RACE reads. The sample consists of more than 55,000 distinct CDR3 sequences, under 15% of them appearing once. The sequencing sample was made of whole blood. The receptors stem from an adult who was a healthcare worker with PCR-confirmed SARS-CoV-2 infection or an uninfected control (not recorded which).

The chain employs TRBV5-1 and TRBJ1-6; 8 nucleotides line up with TRBD1. The CDR3 length is 14 residues. Per the germline V gene, CDR1 is SGHRS and CDR2 is YFSETQ. J lost 8 bases, V lost 0 bases, and 1 base had no gene match. The CDR3 protein is CASSLEQGDSPLHF. In DNA form, the CDR3 reads TGCGCCAGCAGCTTGGAACAGGGGGATTCACCCCTCCACTTT.

The chain recombines TRBV12-3 or TRBV12-4 with TRBJ2-1, with D tentatively TRBD2 (5 bases). This CDR3 contains 13 residues. V was trimmed by 2 bases and J by 9 bases, leaving 11 bases between them. Here the CDR3 DNA reads TGTGCCAGCAGTTTACTAGCCTTGGGTGAGCAGTTCTTC. Amino acids: CASSLLALGEQFF.

This clonotype has at least ten counts. The V call is TRBV29-1, the J call TRBJ2-3; 10 nucleotides agree with TRBD2. The V gene end was trimmed by 3 bases and the J gene end by 0 bases; junction bases not matched to a gene: 6. Germline V gene sequence: CDR1 SQVTM, CDR2 ANQGSEA. The length of the CDR3 is 16 residues. The CDR3 sequence: CSVDGLAAPSTDTQYF. Written as DNA, the CDR3 is TGCAGCGTTGACGGACTAGCGGCACCTAGCACAGATACGCAGTATTTT.

The rearrangement joins TRBV12-3 or TRBV12-4 to TRBJ2-3; 12 bases agree with TRBD2. J lost 4 bases, V lost 7 bases, and 12 bases had no gene match. CDR3 length equals 17 residues. The CDR3 region is CASTPGASGGAADTQYF. CDR3 bases: TGTGCCAGCACCCCAGGCGCTAGCGGGGGGGCCGCAGATACGCAGTATTTT.

This chain links TRBV3-1 with TRBJ2-5; D gene unclear. The V end lost 5 bases, the J end lost 1 base, and 11 bases lay between the germline ends. The V gene's germline CDR1 is LGHDT and CDR2 YNNKEL (reference sequence). The CDR3 consists of 14 residues. The CDR3 loop reads CASSTRQVQETQYF. CDR3 nucleotides: TGTGCCAGCAGCACCCGACAAGTCCAAGAGACCCAGTACTTC.

Ten or more counts support this clonotype. The genes are TRBV4-1 and TRBJ1-2, with D perhaps TRBD1 (5 bases). CDR3 length: 15 residues. Germline CDR1 and CDR2: MGHRA and YSYEKL. Trimming cost V 0 bases and J 0 bases, with 8 bases left between them. CDR3 loop: CASSQEGLSNYGYTF. As DNA, the CDR3 is TGCGCCAGCAGCCAAGAGGGACTCTCTAACTATGGCTACACCTTC.

This clonotype appeared many times. V gene TRBV7-8 combines with J gene TRBJ1-2, with TRBD1 as a possible D gene (6 bases). The CDR3 sequence is 15 residues long. V was clipped by 5 bases and J by 6 bases, with 19 bases between them. Germline V CDR1 and CDR2: SGHVS, FQNEAQ. The CDR3, as DNA: TGTGCCAGCAGCCCAACAGGGTCGGTTCAGGATGGCTACACCTTC. It codes for CASSPTGSVQDGYTF.

Many counts were recorded for this clonotype. The gene calls are TRBV5-6 and TRBJ2-1; 11 bases line up with TRBD1. Germline V gene lookup returns CDR1 SGHDT and CDR2 YYEEEE. V shed 5 bases, J shed 7 bases, and the junction held 11 bases outside the gene matches. The CDR3 covers 16 residues. CDR3 residues: CASRQLGQGGRNEQFF. CDR3 nucleotide sequence: TGTGCCAGCAGACAACTGGGACAGGGGGGAAGGAATGAGCAGTTCTTC.

This clonotype was observed a few times. This sequence joins TRBV5-1 and TRBJ2-3; D possibly corresponds to TRBD1 (6 bases). The CDR3 loop spans 16 amino acids. In germline, CDR1 is SGHRS, CDR2 YFSETQ. V was clipped by 0 bases and J by 2 bases, with 13 bases between them. CDR3 in amino acids: CASSLVAGANTDTQYF. The CDR3 DNA is TGCGCCAGCAGCTTGGTGGCAGGGGCGAACACAGATACGCAGTATTTT.

This clonotype was detected a few times. This chain uses TRBV4-1 with TRBJ2-2, with D uncertain. The CDR3 spans 14 residues. CDR1 is MGHRA and CDR2 is YSYEKL in the germline V gene. Trimming left V 1 base short and J 5 bases short, with 8 bases between. CDR3 loop: CASSQGPSTGELFF. CDR3 nucleotides: TGCGCCAGCAGCCAAGGGCCGTCGACCGGGGAGCTGTTTTTT.

This clonotype appeared a few times. The junction shows a germline mismatch at one end, possibly a read error. The chain uses TRBV11-2 and TRBJ2-1; 10 bases are a match to TRBD1. From germline, CDR1 is SGHAT and CDR2 FQNNGV. This CDR3 region has 17 residues. DNA for the CDR3: TGTGCCAGCAGCTTAGTCCCGACAGGGGGCTCCAACAATGAGCAGTTCTTC. Translating it yields CASSLVPTGGSNNEQFF.

The chain is built from TRBV4-3 and TRBJ2-1, with 9 bases lining up with TRBD2. The CDR3 length is 16 residues. The trim removed 0 bases at V and 8 bases at J, leaving 8 bases unmatched. Per germline, CDR1 LGHNA and CDR2 YSLEER. CDR3 sequence: CASSQEESSGVYEQFF. The CDR3 nucleotides read TGCGCCAGCAGCCAAGAGGAATCTAGCGGGGTCTATGAGCAGTTCTTC.

This clonotype was observed many times. The chain employs TRBV7-8 and TRBJ1-6; D remains unclear. The CDR3 totals 16 residues. V shed 2 bases and J shed 3 bases, with 11 bases lying between them. Germline values: CDR1 SGHVS, CDR2 FQNEAQ. In DNA, the CDR3 is TGTGCCAGCAGCTTAAATCCGGCCAGCTATAATTCACCCCTCCACTTT. Protein product: CASSLNPASYNSPLHF.

This clonotype was seen at least ten times. CDR3 loop: CASSLGGLGTYGYTF. In DNA, the CDR3 is TGTGCCAGCAGCTTAGGGGGACTTGGGACCTATGGCTACACCTTC. The chain links TRBV7-2 to TRBJ1-2; D possibly corresponds to TRBD1 (5 bases). Germline CDR1 and CDR2: SGHTA and FQGNSA. The CDR3 totals 15 residues. Deletions cut 1 base from V and 4 bases from J, with 13 bases between.

Many counts were recorded for this clonotype. This sequence joins TRBV5-1 and TRBJ2-3; 12 bases agree with TRBD1. The CDR3 length is 15 residues. The V gene's germline CDR1 is SGHRS and CDR2 YFSETQ. The V segment lost 3 bases and the J segment 5 bases; nucleotides outside the gene matches: 4. This CDR3 reads CASSSGTGGVDTQYF. The CDR3 DNA is TGCGCCAGCAGCTCAGGGACAGGGGGCGTAGATACGCAGTATTTT. Full variable domain (rest looked up from reference TRBV5-1 and TRBJ2-3): KAGVTQTPRYLIKTRGQQVTLSCSPISGHRSVSWYQQTPGQGLQFLFEYFSETQRNKGNFPGRFSGRQFSNSRSEMNVSTLELGDSALYLCASSSGTGGVDTQYFGPGTRLTVL.

This clonotype was picked up many times. The chain is built from TRBV3-1 and TRBJ1-3; TRBD1 aligns across 9 bases. The CDR3 is 18 amino acids. CDR1 and CDR2 from the germline V gene are LGHDT and YNNKEL (reference sequence). Trimming took 2 bases from V and 0 from J; bases not matched to a gene: 8. CDR3 in amino acids: CASSQFRPGQGSGNTIYF. The CDR3 nucleotides are TGTGCCAGCAGCCAATTCAGGCCGGGACAGGGCTCTGGAAACACCATATATTTT.

The table lists this clonotype with many counts. The chain uses TRBV6-2 or TRBV6-3 and TRBJ1-1; TRBD1 is a possible D gene (6 bases). The CDR3 consists of 12 residues. Germline lookup yields CDR1 MNHEY and CDR2 SVGEGT. Trimming took off 2 bases at V and 7 bases at J, with 8 bases between the two ends. CDR3 in DNA: TGTGCCAGCAGTTACAGGGGGGTTGAAGCTTTCTTT. Its translation: CASSYRGVEAFF.

The rearrangement joins TRBV7-9 to TRBJ2-7, with 8 bases aligning to TRBD2. J gave up 2 bases and V 5 bases, and 8 bases lay outside the gene matches. The germline V gene has CDR1 SEHNR and CDR2 FQNEAQ (reference sequence). The length of the CDR3 is 15 residues. CDR3: CASSPSGLEAYEQYF. The CDR3 DNA is TGTGCCAGCAGCCCCTCGGGACTAGAAGCCTACGAGCAGTACTTC.

This clonotype was counted many times. V and J are TRBV19 and TRBJ2-2; D tentatively reads TRBD1 or TRBD2 (5 bases each). The CDR3 is 13 residues long. V was shortened by 5 bases and J by 11 bases, with 15 bases between the two germline ends. Germline V gene data show CDR1 as LNHDA and CDR2 as SQIVND (reference sequence). The CDR3 DNA sequence: TGTGCCAGTAGTTTCCGCTCGGGGCCAGAGCTGTTTTTT. Translating gives CASSFRSGPELFF.

The rearrangement uses TRBV7-2 and TRBJ1-2; possibly TRBD1 for D (5 bases). V lost 5 bases and J lost 6, with 16 bases in between. Germline loops: CDR1 SGHTA, CDR2 FQGNSA. This CDR3 spans 14 amino acids. The CDR3 nucleotides are TGTGCCAGCAGCACCGGCTCGCGGGGCCATGGCTACACCTTC. Translating gives CASSTGSRGHGYTF.

The gene calls are TRBV6-5 and TRBJ2-7; tentatively, D is TRBD2 (7 bases). The CDR3 totals 13 residues. In germline, CDR1 is MNHEY, CDR2 SVGAGI. V lost 0 bases to trimming and J lost 6 bases, with 9 bases between them. DNA for the CDR3: TGTGCCAGCAGTTACTCTAGGGGGGGCGAGCAGTACTTC. Protein sequence: CASSYSRGGEQYF.

This clonotype was detected ten times or more. J is TRBJ2-3 and V is TRBV5-6; D gene ambiguous. This CDR3 has 15 amino acids. V lost 0 bases, J lost 3 bases, and 11 bases lay in between. Germline lookup yields CDR1 SGHDT and CDR2 YYEEEE. CDR3 loop: CASSLGQVWTDTQYF. The CDR3 nucleotides read TGTGCCAGCAGCTTGGGCCAGGTGTGGACAGATACGCAGTATTTT.

Ten or more counts support this clonotype. V usage is TRBV7-6 and J usage is TRBJ2-7; TRBD1 matches at 9 bases. Germline trimming cut 5 bases from V and 2 bases from J; bases unmatched to any gene: 10. Germline V CDR1 and CDR2: SGHVS, FNYEAQ. The CDR3 has 16 residues. The CDR3: CASSHAGTGNPYEQYF. CDR3 DNA sequence: TGTGCCAGCAGCCACGCCGGGACAGGGAATCCCTACGAGCAGTACTTC.

In its sample, this clonotype was seen a few times. This chain uses TRBV3-1 with TRBJ2-5; D unclear. The CDR3 is 11 residues long. Germline loops: CDR1 LGHDT, CDR2 YNNKEL (reference sequence). The V and J ends lost 3 bases and 3 bases respectively, with 2 bases between them. The CDR3 is CASSQKETQYF. The CDR3 region has the DNA TGTGCCAGCAGCCAGAAAGAGACCCAGTACTTC.

This clonotype occurred many times. The V call is TRBV7-6, the J call TRBJ2-3; D perhaps matches TRBD2 (6 bases). Germline CDR1 and CDR2: SGHVS and FNYEAQ. V was cut by 0 bases and J by 4 bases, with 14 bases left in between. This CDR3 has 16 amino acids. CDR3 protein: CASSLATRNFADTQYF. CDR3 in DNA: TGTGCCAGCAGCTTAGCGACTAGAAATTTTGCAGATACGCAGTATTTT. Full variable domain (missing parts from reference TRBV7-6 and TRBJ2-3): GAGVSQSPRYKVTKRGQDVALRCDPISGHVSLYWYRQALGQGPEFLTYFNYEAQQDKSGLPNDRFSAERPEGSISTLTIQRTEQRDSAMYRCASSLATRNFADTQYFGPGTRLTVL.